This T cell receptor (beta chain) was recorded in a study of OX40 agonist ivuxolimab in advanced cancers. General notes on the study: Ivuxolimab, which targeted the costimulatory receptor OX40 (CD134), was an agonistic, fully human IgG2 monoclonal antibody. The paper describes the monotherapy dose-escalation part (N of about 50 patients) of the phase I trial of ivuxolimab. The dose-escalation cohort was 80% to 90% male with a mean age of roughly 60 years, ranging from roughly 23 to 85. Peripheral TCRbeta sequencing was intended to test whether TCR sequence diversity was altered and clonal T-cell expansion was caused by ivuxolimab. Prior anti-PD-1, anti-PD-L1 or anti-CTLA-4 therapy was permitted, and approximately 40% of dose-escalation patients had received checkpoint inhibitors. Of the approximately 54 patients in dose escalation, about 20 had hepatocellular carcinoma, some 15 had melanoma, 9 had renal cell carcinoma and 9 had head and neck cancer. Partial responses occurred in three dose-escalation patients: two with cutaneous melanoma and one with hepatocellular carcinoma. Intravenous ivuxolimab was administered to patients every 2 weeks at six dose levels: 0.01, 0.1, 0.3, 1.5, 3 and 10 mg/kg.

General conclusions and limits of the study: At doses from 0.1 to 3.0 mg/kg, clonal expansion was seen in both CD4+ and CD8+ blood T cells between baseline and week 6. In the 0.1-3.0 mg/kg groups, partial responders were among the patients with the lowest normalized peripheral clonal expansion, particularly in CD8+ T cells. The antigen specificity of the clonally expanded peripheral T cells was not determined. Low levels of normalized T-cell clonal expansion were also shown by some nonresponding patients. On average, CD8+ T cells showed more expanded clones than CD4+ T cells after ivuxolimab.

The CDR3 runs 13 residues from the cysteine to the phenylalanine. Just CDR3 DNA is preserved here, 39 bases in frame from base 1. CDR1 and CDR2 were assigned from the germline V gene as MNHEY and SVGAGI. Cut back by 0 bases and 4 bases, the V and J ends lie 7 bases apart. On this clone: There is no known antigen for this receptor. Per-base quality was not reported, and no clone a single base away is much larger than it.

Patients with a history of autoimmune disease or receiving systemic immunosuppression were excluded from the trial. Peripheral blood for TCR sequencing was collected from all dose cohorts at baseline, on cycle 4 day 1, and on cycle 7 day 1. Samples came from an open-label, multicenter, first-in-human phase I dose-escalation trial of ivuxolimab. Adults with locally advanced or metastatic melanoma, renal cell, hepatocellular, or head and neck squamous cell carcinoma were enrolled in the trial. Before TCR sequencing, CD4+ T cells and CD8+ T cells were sorted from peripheral blood as separate populations. Genomic DNA was extracted from sorted cells for sequencing of the TCRbeta CDR3 region. TCRbeta CDR3 regions were sequenced using the immunoSEQ Assay. In TCRdb, the immuneACCESS table is reduced to in-frame sequences with V and J assigned. These tables do not hold every clone; where another copy was compared, an unresolved V gene accounts for under half, and the others remain unexplained. Within this sample are about 150,000 clones, with less than 95% of them counted one time only. Together, the top ten hold 1.1% of the sample.

The sequence joins TRBV6-5 to TRBJ2-7; no D segment can be confidently identified. This TCR derives from an adult with an advanced solid tumor such as melanoma, head and neck, liver or kidney cancer. Sequenced material: CD4+ or CD8+ T cells sorted from blood, taken in a trial of the OX40 agonist ivuxolimab. The CDR3 corresponds to CASSYSKGYEQYF. At the DNA level, the sequence is TGTGCCAGCAGTTACTCGAAGGGTTACGAGCAGTACTTC.